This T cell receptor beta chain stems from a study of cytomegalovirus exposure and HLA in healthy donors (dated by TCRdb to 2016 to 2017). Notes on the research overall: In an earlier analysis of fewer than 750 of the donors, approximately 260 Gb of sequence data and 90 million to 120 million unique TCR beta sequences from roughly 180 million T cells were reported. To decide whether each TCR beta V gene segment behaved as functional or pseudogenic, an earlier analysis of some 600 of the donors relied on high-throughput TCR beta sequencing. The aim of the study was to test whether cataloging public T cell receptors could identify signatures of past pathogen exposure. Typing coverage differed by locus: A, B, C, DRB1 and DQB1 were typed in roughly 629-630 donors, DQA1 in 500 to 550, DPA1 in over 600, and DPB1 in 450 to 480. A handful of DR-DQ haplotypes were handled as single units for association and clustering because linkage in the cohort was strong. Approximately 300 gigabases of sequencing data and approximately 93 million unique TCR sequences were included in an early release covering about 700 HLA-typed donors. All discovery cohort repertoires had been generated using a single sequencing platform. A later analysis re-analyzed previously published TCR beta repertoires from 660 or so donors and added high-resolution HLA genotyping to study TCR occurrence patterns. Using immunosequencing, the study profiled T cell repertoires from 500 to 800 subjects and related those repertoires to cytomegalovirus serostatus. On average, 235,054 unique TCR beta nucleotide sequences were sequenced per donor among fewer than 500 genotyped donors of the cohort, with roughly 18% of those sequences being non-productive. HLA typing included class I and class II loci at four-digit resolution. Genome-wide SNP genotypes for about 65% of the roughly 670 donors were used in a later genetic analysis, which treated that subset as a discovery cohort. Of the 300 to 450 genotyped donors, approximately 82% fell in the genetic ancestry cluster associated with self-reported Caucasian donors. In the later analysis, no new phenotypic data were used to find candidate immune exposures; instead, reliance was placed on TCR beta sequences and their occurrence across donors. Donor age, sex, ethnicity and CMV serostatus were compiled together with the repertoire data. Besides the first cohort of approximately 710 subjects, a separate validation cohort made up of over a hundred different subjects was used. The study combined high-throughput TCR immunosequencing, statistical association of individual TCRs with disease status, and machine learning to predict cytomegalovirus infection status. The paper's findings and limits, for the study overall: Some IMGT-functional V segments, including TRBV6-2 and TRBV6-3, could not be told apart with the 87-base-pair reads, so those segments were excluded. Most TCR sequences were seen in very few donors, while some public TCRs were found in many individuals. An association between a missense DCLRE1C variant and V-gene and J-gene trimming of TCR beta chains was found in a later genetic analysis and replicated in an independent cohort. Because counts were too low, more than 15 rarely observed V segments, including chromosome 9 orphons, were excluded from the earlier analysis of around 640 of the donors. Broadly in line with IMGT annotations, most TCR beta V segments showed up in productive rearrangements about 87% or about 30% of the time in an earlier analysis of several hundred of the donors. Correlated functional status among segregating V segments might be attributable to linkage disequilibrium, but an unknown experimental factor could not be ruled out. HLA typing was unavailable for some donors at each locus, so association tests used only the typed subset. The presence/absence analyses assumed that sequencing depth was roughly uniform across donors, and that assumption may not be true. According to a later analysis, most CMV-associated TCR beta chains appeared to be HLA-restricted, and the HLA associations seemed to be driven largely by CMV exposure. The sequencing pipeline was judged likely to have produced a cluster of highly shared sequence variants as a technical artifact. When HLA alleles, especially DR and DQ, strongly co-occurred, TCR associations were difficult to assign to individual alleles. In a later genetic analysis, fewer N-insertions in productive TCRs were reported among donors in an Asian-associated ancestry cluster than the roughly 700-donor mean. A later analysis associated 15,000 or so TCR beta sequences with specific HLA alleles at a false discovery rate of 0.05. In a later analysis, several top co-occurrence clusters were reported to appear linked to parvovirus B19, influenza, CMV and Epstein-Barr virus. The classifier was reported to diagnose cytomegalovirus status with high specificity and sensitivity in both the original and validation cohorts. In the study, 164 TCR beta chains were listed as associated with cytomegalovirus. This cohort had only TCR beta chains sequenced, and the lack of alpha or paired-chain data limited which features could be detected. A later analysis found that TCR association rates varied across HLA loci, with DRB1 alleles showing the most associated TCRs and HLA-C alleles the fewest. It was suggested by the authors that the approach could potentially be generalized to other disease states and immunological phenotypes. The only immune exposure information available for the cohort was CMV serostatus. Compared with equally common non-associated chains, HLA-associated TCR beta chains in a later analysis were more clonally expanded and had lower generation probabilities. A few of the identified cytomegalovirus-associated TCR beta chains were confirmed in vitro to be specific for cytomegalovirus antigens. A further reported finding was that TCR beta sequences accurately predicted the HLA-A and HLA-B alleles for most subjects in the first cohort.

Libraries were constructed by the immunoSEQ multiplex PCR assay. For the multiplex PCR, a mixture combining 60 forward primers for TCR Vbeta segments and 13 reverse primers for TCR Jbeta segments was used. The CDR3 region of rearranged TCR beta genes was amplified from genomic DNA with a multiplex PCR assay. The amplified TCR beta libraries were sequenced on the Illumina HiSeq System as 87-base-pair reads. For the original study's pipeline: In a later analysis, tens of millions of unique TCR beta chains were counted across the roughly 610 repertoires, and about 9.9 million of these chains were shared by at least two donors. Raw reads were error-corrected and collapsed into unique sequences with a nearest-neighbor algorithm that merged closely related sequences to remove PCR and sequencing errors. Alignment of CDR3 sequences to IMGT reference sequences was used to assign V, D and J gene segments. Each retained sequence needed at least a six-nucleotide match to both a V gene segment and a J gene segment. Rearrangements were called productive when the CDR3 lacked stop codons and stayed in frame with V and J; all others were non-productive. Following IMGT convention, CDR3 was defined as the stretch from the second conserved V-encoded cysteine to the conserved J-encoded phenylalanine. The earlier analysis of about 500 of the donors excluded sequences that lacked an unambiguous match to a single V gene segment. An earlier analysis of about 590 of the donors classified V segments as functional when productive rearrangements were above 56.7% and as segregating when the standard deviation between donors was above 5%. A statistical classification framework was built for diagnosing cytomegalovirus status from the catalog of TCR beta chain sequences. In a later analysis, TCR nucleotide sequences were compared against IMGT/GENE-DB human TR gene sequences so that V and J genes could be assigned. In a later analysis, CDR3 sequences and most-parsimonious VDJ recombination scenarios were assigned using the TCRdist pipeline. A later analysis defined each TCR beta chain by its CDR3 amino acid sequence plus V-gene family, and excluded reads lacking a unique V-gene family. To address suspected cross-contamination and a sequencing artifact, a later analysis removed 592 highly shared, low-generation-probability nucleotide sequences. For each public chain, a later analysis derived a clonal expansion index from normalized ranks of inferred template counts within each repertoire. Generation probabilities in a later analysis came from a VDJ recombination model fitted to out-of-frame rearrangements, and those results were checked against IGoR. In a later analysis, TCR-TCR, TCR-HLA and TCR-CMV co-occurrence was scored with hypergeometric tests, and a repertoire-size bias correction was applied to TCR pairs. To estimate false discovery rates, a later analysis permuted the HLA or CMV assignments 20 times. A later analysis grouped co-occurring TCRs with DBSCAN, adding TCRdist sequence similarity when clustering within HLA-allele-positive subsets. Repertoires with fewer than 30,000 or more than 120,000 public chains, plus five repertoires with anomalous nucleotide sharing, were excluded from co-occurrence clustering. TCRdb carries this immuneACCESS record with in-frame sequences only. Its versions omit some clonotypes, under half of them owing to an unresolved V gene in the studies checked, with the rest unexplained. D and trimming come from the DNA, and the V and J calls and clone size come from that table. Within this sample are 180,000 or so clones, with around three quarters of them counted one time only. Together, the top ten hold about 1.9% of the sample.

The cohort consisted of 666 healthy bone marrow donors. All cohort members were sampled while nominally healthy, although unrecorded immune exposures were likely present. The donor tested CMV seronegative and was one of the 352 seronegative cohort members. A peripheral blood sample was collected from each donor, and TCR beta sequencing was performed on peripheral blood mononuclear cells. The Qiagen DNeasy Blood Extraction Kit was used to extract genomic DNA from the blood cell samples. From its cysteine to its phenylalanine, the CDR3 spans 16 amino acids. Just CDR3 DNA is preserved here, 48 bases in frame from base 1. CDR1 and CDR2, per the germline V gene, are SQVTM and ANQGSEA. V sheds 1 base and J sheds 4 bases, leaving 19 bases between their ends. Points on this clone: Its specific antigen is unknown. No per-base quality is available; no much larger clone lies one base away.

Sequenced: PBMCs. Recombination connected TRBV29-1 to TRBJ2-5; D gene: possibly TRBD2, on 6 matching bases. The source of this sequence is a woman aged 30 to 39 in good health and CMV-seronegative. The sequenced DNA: TGCAGCGTTGAAGCGGTTCCGGGACTCCAGCGAGAGACCCAGTACTTC. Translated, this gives CSVEAVPGLQRETQYF.